The rows below give T cell receptor beta chains drawn from one sample of a study of response to subunit inactivated influenza vaccine. TCRdb re-derived calls from the RT-PCR reads in MiXCR, one entry per CDR3 protein. The repertoire holds around 580,000 distinct CDR3 sequences, with about 15% as singletons. Sequences were derived from PBMCs from blood, sampled 11 to 12 days after vaccination. The receptors were sampled from a man aged 50-60 years who received an inactivated influenza vaccine. The CDR3 runs from the conserved cysteine through the conserved F or W. The order of the fields is V gene, J gene, D gene, clone size, CDR3 DNA, CDR3 protein. The D gene is left open where the match is weak. Some rows mark clone size as missing; the rest say once, few, many or name a class of expanded clone.

>TRBV7-9|TRBJ2-1|TRBD2|-
TGTGCCAGCAGCTCCCAAGGGACTAGCGGGATCAATGAGCAGTTCTTC
CASSSQGTSGINEQFF
>TRBV7-2|TRBJ2-2|-|few
TGTGCTAGCAGCTCCCCTGCGGGGGCCTGGGGGACCGGGGAGCTGTTTTTT
CASSSPAGAWGTGELFF
>TRBV29-1|TRBJ2-3|TRBD2|few
TGCAGCGTTGATGCCCCTTGGACTAGCAGTAGAGCAGATACGCAGTATTTT
CSVDAPWTSSRADTQYF
>TRBV7-2|TRBJ2-1|TRBD1|-
TGTGCCAGCAGCCCCGGACAGGGGGCGCCCAATGAGCAGTTCTTC
CASSPGQGAPNEQFF
>TRBV5-4|TRBJ2-5|-|many
TGTGCCAGCAGCCAAGACAGCGAAGAGACCCAGTACTTC
CASSQDSEETQYF
>TRBV20-1|TRBJ1-5|-|few
TGCAGTGCTGGACGAGGGACTCGCAATCAGCCCCAGCATTTT
CSAGRGTRNQPQHF
>TRBV20-1|TRBJ2-7|TRBD1|few
TGCAGTGCTAGTTCGGGACAGGGGAACGAGCAGTACTTC
CSASSGQGNEQYF
>TRBV6-1|TRBJ1-6|TRBD1|-
TGTGCCAGCAGGACAGGGGTCTGGGGACCCCTCCACTTT
CASRTGVWGPLHF
>TRBV9|TRBJ2-7|-|many
TGTGCCAGCAGCGTCAGTTCCGATAGCTACGAGCAGTACTTC
CASSVSSDSYEQYF
>TRBV11-2|TRBJ2-2|-|few
TGTGCCAGCAGCTCTCCAAAGCCCTACGCAGGGGTTGCCGGGGAGCTGTTTTTT
CASSSPKPYAGVAGELFF
>TRBV7-9|TRBJ2-2|-|few
TGTGCCCCAGGCGGCGGTAACACCGGGGAGCTGTTTTTT
CAPGGGNTGELFF
>TRBV28|TRBJ1-2|-|few
TGTGCCAGCAGTTTATCCCCAGCCTATGGCTACACCTTC
CASSLSPAYGYTF
>TRBV29-1|TRBJ2-1|-|few
TGCAGCGTGGGTAGTAGCACGGGAGCTGATGAGCAGTTCTTC
CSVGSSTGADEQFF
>TRBV2|TRBJ2-7|-|-
TGTGCCAGCAGGGGACAAGAGCAGTACTTC
CASRGQEQYF
>TRBV7-2|TRBJ2-7|TRBD1|few
TGTGCCAGCAGACCAACCGGGACAGGGTTCGAGCAGTACTTC
CASRPTGTGFEQYF
>TRBV2|TRBJ2-7|TRBD2|-
TGTGCCAGCAATGCCCTCCTTGGACTAGCGGGAGAGGGTGAGCAGTACTTC
CASNALLGLAGEGEQYF
>TRBV21-1|TRBJ2-3|-|few
TGTGCCAGCTCCAAACCGGGACCTGGCACAGATACGCAGTATTTT
CASSKPGPGTDTQYF
>TRBV18|TRBJ2-7|TRBD1|many
TGTGCCAGCAGCCCTCCGGGGACAGGATCCTACGAGCAGTACTTC
CASSPPGTGSYEQYF
>TRBV7-9|TRBJ1-1|-|few
TGTGCCAGCAGCTATCTACTAGGGACTGAAGCTTTCTTT
CASSYLLGTEAFF
>TRBV3-1|TRBJ2-5|-|-
TGTGCCAGCAGCCCGCTGCGAGGGGAGACCCAGTACTTC
CASSPLRGETQYF
>TRBV24-1|TRBJ2-7|-|-
TGTGCCACCAGTGATTTTGGGACACCCAGGTACTTC
CATSDFGTPRYF
>TRBV9|TRBJ2-1|-|few
TGTGCCAGCAGCGTAGGGTGGTCAGGTTTTTATGAGCAGTTCTTC
CASSVGWSGFYEQFF
>TRBV19|TRBJ2-1|-|-
TGTGCCAGTAGTGGCTTACGGCAGTCCTACAATGAGCAGTTCTTC
CASSGLRQSYNEQFF
>TRBV20-1|TRBJ2-3|TRBD2|many
TGCAGTGCTAGAGATTCTAGCGGGGGCACAGATACGCAGTATTTT
CSARDSSGGTDTQYF
>TRBV12-3/TRBV12-4|TRBJ2-5|TRBD2|-
TGTGCCAGCAGACCTAGCGGGGGATATACGGAGACCCAGTACTTC
CASRPSGGYTETQYF
>TRBV27|TRBJ2-7|TRBD1|many
TGTGCCAGCAGTGTGTACACAGGGGACTACGAGCAGTACTTC
CASSVYTGDYEQYF
>TRBV24-1|TRBJ2-1|-|many
TGTGCCACCAGCGACGCCCTACTCCGGGACTACAATGAGCAGTTCTTC
CATSDALLRDYNEQFF
>TRBV29-1|TRBJ1-1|-|-
TGCAGCGTTGAGGGGCTCGAAGCTTTCTTT
CSVEGLEAFF
>TRBV12-3/TRBV12-4|TRBJ2-7|-|-
TGTGCCAGCAGTTCGCCAGTTTACGAGCAGTACTTC
CASSSPVYEQYF
>TRBV7-6|TRBJ1-6|-|few
TGTGCCAGCAGCGCCCGACAGAACTATAATTCACCCCTCCACTTT
CASSARQNYNSPLHF
>TRBV7-2|TRBJ2-2|TRBD2|-
TGTGCCAGCGGGGGGACTAGCGCCACCGGGGAGCTGTTTTTT
CASGGTSATGELFF
>TRBV5-6|TRBJ2-7|TRBD1|few
TGTGCCAGCAGCTTGGAAGGACAGGGGATCTCCTACGAGCAGTACTTC
CASSLEGQGISYEQYF
>TRBV9|TRBJ1-1|-|-
TGTGCCAGCAGCGTAGTTTCCCCAGGAGGGACTGAAGCTTTCTTT
CASSVVSPGGTEAFF
>TRBV20-1|TRBJ2-7|TRBD1|few
TGCAGTGCTAGAGAGACCGGGACAGGGGGCGCAACCTTC
CSARETGTGGATF
>TRBV7-2|TRBJ1-4|-|few
TGTGCCAGCAGCTTGGGGGGGACGAGTGAAAAACTGTTTTTT
CASSLGGTSEKLFF
>TRBV7-9|TRBJ2-4|-|few
TGCTGTAGGGGGGCAGAAAGCCTAGCCAAAAACATTCAGTACTTC
CCRGAESLAKNIQYF
>TRBV6-1|TRBJ2-1|-|-
TGTGCCAGCAGTGAAGGGGGGACGTTCTACAATGAGCAGTTCTTC
CASSEGGTFYNEQFF
>TRBV28|TRBJ2-7|TRBD2|-
TGTGCCAGCAGTCCGCTACCCGGGACTAGCGGGAGCCTCGACGAGCAGTACTTC
CASSPLPGTSGSLDEQYF
>TRBV11-2|TRBJ2-2|-|few
TGTGCCAGCAGCTTAGTCGGAGGGCGTTACACCGGGGAGCTGTTTTTT
CASSLVGGRYTGELFF
>TRBV12-3/TRBV12-4|TRBJ2-1|-|many
TGTGCCAGCAGCAGCCCGGGGTCCTACAATGAGCAGTTCTTC
CASSSPGSYNEQFF
>TRBV7-9|TRBJ2-7|-|-
TGTGCCAGCAGCTTAGCGCCAGGGGAGAACTACGAGCAGTACTTC
CASSLAPGENYEQYF
>TRBV27|TRBJ1-5|TRBD1|-
TGTGCCAGCAGGAACAGGGGTACCAATCAGCCCCAGCATTTT
CASRNRGTNQPQHF
>TRBV7-2|TRBJ2-7|TRBD1|-
TGTGCCAGCAGTCCTAACACGGGACAGGGACTCTACGAGCAGTACTTC
CASSPNTGQGLYEQYF